Sequencing of this T cell receptor beta chain was carried out in a study of T cells in Graves' hyperthyroidism and ophthalmopathy. Notes on the study in general: Through a model of 13 V-J features, ophthalmopathy was separated from stable hyperthyroidism.

The J segment lost 8 bases and the V segment lost 6 bases, leaving 7 bases of the junction unmatched. The CDR3 loop spans 13 amino acids. CDR1 DFQATT and CDR2 SNEGSKA come from the germline V gene (reference sequence). Amplification of TCR beta CDR3 regions used RNA as the template. Primed by the HTBI set, a first-round RT-PCR was run on the TCR CDR3. TCRdb used MiXCR to reprocess the multiplex PCR reads, holding one entry per CDR3 protein. This sample has roughly 550,000 distinct CDR3 sequences, with around 16% found just once. Ten or more counts support this clonotype. Its antigen is unknown. J is TRBJ1-4 and V is TRBV20-1; 9 bases agree with TRBD1. This receptor was taken from a woman aged 25 to 39 with Graves' ophthalmopathy. Sequencing was performed on blood. The CDR3 is CSATTGGAEKLFF. In DNA form, the CDR3 reads TGCAGTGCCACCACAGGGGGCGCAGAAAAACTGTTTTTT.